Below are 21 T cell receptor beta chains sequenced from a single sample in a study of blood T cell repertoires in COVID-19. Sequencing used immunoSEQ multiplex PCR; TCRdb keeps in-frame clones, though not all of them. The profile shows under 250,000 clones, roughly 80% of them singletons. The material sequenced was peripheral blood. The receptor set was obtained from a woman in her twenties or thirties who had recovered from COVID-19.

Turning to this clone: At one end, the junction sequence differs from germline, possibly due to a read error. This chain uses TRBV2 with TRBJ2-3, with TRBD2 matching 12 bases. Germline V CDR1 and CDR2: SNHLY, FYNNEI. The CDR3 length is 16 residues. Written as DNA, the CDR3 is TGTGCCAGCAGGGAAGCTAGCGGGAGGGGCACAGATACGCAGTATTTT. It yields the protein CASREASGRGTDTQYF.

The V call is TRBV28, the J call TRBJ2-5; 9 nucleotides align to TRBD2. The germline CDR1 and CDR2 sequences are MDHEN and SYDVKM. Trimming took 5 bases from V and 5 from J; bases not matched to a gene: 9. The CDR3 has 15 residues. The CDR3 DNA reads as TGTGCCAGCAGTCCAAGGACTAGCGTATTGGAGACCCAGTACTTC. Encoded protein: CASSPRTSVLETQYF.

CDR3 sequence: CASSPSGQSLTGELFF. The CDR3 region has the DNA TGTGCCAGCAGCCCATCGGGACAGTCCCTAACCGGGGAGCTGTTTTTT. The V and J genes are TRBV11-3 and TRBJ2-2, with TRBD1 identical over 7 bases. The CDR3 runs to 16 residues. Trimming cost V 5 bases and J 5 bases; bases outside gene matches: 11. The germline V gene encodes CDR1 SGHNT and CDR2 YENEEA.

The chain is built from TRBV9 and TRBJ1-2; 11 bases are shared with TRBD1. Unmatched junction bases numbered 4, after V lost 5 bases and J lost 7 bases. CDR3 length: 13 amino acids. Germline-derived CDR1 and CDR2 are SGDLS and YYNGEE. The CDR3 region has the DNA TGTGCCAGCAGGGACAGGGGGCCGTTTGGCTACACCTTC. Translating gives CASRDRGPFGYTF.

The J gene is TRBJ1-4, the V gene TRBV6-5; 9 bases are a match to TRBD1. The trim removed 0 bases at V and 10 bases at J, leaving 9 bases unmatched. CDR1 is MNHEY and CDR2 is SVGAGI in the germline V gene. The CDR3 length is 16 residues. DNA for the CDR3: TGTGCCAGCAGTTACTCAGCGGGACAGGGAGCAGGAAAACTGTTTTTT. Its translation: CASSYSAGQGAGKLFF.

In this sample, this clone turned up a few times. This chain connects TRBV5-1 to TRBJ2-7; 7 positions match TRBD1. Looked up from germline, CDR1 is SGHRS and CDR2 is YFSETQ. The V gene end was trimmed by 4 bases and the J gene end by 7 bases; junction bases not matched to a gene: 5. This CDR3 region has 12 residues. The CDR3 here is CASSTGTVEQYF. Written as DNA, the CDR3 is TGCGCCAGCAGCACAGGGACAGTGGAGCAGTACTTC. Full variable domain (outside the CDR3, taken from reference TRBV5-1 and TRBJ2-7): KAGVTQTPRYLIKTRGQQVTLSCSPISGHRSVSWYQQTPGQGLQFLFEYFSETQRNKGNFPGRFSGRQFSNSRSEMNVSTLELGDSALYLCASSTGTVEQYFGPGTRLTVT.

There are a few counts of this clone. CDR3 sequence (DNA): TGTGCCAGCAGCTCCGGCGGGGCAGCCTACAATGAGCAGTTCTTC. Its translation is CASSSGGAAYNEQFF. V usage is TRBV11-3 and J usage is TRBJ2-1; weak D call: TRBD2 (6 bases). Germline-derived CDR1 and CDR2 are SGHNT and YENEEA. Trimming pared 4 bases from V and 2 bases from J, leaving 12 bases between. This CDR3 is 15 amino acids long.

The chain combines TRBV6-6 with TRBJ2-7; D is unresolved. Germline CDR1 reads MNHNY; CDR2 reads SVGAGI (reference sequence). The CDR3 spans 12 residues. V was cut by 6 bases and J by 4 bases, with 10 bases left in between. CDR3 DNA: TGTGCCAGCAGGGCCCAAGCGTACGAGCAGTACTTC. Its protein is CASRAQAYEQYF.

The chain is built from TRBV6-2 or TRBV6-3 and TRBJ2-7; tentative D call: TRBD1 (6 bases). The CDR3 has 14 residues. Germline assignment: CDR1 MNHEY and CDR2 SVGEGT. V lost 2 bases and J 1 base, leaving 9 bases between the germline ends. CDR3 nucleotides: TGTGCCAGCAGTTACCCTACAGGGTCCTACGAGCAGTACTTC. Its translation: CASSYPTGSYEQYF.

The rearrangement links TRBV5-1 to TRBJ1-6; 7 nucleotides align to TRBD1. V shed 5 bases and J 10 bases; nucleotides not matched to a gene: 6. The germline gives CDR1 SGHRS, CDR2 YFSETQ. The CDR3 has 13 residues. In DNA form, the CDR3 reads TGCGCCAGCAGACAGGGGTTGCAGTCACCCCTCCACTTT. This gives the protein CASRQGLQSPLHF.

The sample holds one count of this clone. The gene calls are TRBV9 and TRBJ2-1; 12 positions match TRBD2. CDR3 length: 17 residues. Trimming took 3 bases from V and 6 from J; bases not matched to a gene: 10. CDR1 is SGDLS, CDR2 YYNGEE, per germline. In DNA form, the CDR3 reads TGTGCCAGCAGCGCTAGACTAGCGGGAGTGGAGGGCAATGAGCAGTTCTTC. Its translation is CASSARLAGVEGNEQFF.

The chain combines TRBV7-2 with TRBJ2-5; 7 bases fit TRBD2. Germline lookup yields CDR1 SGHTA and CDR2 FQGNSA. The CDR3 is 15 amino acids. Trimming at V came to 5 bases and at J to 3 bases, leaving 9 bases not matched to a gene. Written as DNA, the CDR3 is TGTGCCAGCAGCCCTGAGTGGGGAGGGGAAGAGACCCAGTACTTC. Its protein product is CASSPEWGGEETQYF.

This chain connects TRBV6-5 to TRBJ2-5; a weak D match, TRBD2 (6 bases). V was trimmed by 7 bases and J by 4 bases, leaving 13 bases between them. Germline V gene lookup returns CDR1 MNHEY and CDR2 SVGAGI. The CDR3 is made up of 13 amino acids. In nucleotides, the CDR3 is TGTGCCAGCAAAGCAGGGCGGGGAGAGACCCAGTACTTC. Protein sequence: CASKAGRGETQYF.

The chain's CDR3 is CASSESSGRAYEQYF. CDR3 coding DNA: TGCGCCAGCAGTGAGTCTAGCGGGAGGGCCTACGAGCAGTACTTC. V is TRBV10-2 and J is TRBJ2-7; 11 bases match TRBD2. The germline V gene encodes CDR1 WSHSY and CDR2 SAAADI. The CDR3 spans 15 residues. V shed 0 bases and J 2 bases; nucleotides not matched to a gene: 0.

In the case of this clone: The sample has other DNA sequences that encode this CDR3 too. The CDR3 sequence: CASSLGQPQETQYF. The CDR3 bases are TGTGCCAGCAGTTTAGGGCAGCCCCAAGAGACCCAGTACTTC. The gene calls are TRBV28 and TRBJ2-5; unclear D gene. Trimming pared 2 bases from V and 1 base from J, leaving 8 bases between. The germline CDR1 and CDR2 sequences are MDHEN and SYDVKM. The CDR3 loop spans 14 amino acids.

The chain combines TRBV4-1 with TRBJ1-1; a possible D gene is TRBD1 (6 bases). The V gene lost 6 bases and the J gene lost 0 bases, with 17 bases spanning the gap. The CDR3 runs 16 residues. Germline V CDR1 and CDR2: MGHRA, YSYEKL. Here the CDR3 reads CASSSPGHLMNTEAFF. CDR3 DNA: TGCGCCAGCAGTTCTCCGGGACACCTGATGAACACTGAAGCTTTCTTT.

V usage is TRBV2 and J usage is TRBJ2-5; D is perhaps TRBD2 (5 bases). This CDR3 comprises 13 residues. Germline values: CDR1 SNHLY, CDR2 FYNNEI. Trimming stripped 8 bases from V and 2 bases from J, with 12 bases between. The CDR3 loop is CASAQRRQETQYF. Here the CDR3 DNA reads TGTGCCAGCGCCCAGCGGAGGCAAGAGACCCAGTACTTC. Full variable domain (remainder filled in from reference TRBV2 and TRBJ2-5): EPEVTQTPSHQVTQMGQEVILRCVPISNHLYFYWYRQILGQKVEFLVSFYNNEISEKSEIFDDQFSVERPDGSNFTLKIRSTKLEDSAMYFCASAQRRQETQYFGPGTRLLVL.

The chain carries TRBV6-2 or TRBV6-3 and TRBJ1-2; the match to TRBD1 covers 7 bases. The CDR3 consists of 15 residues. V lost 2 bases and J lost 0; bases outside the gene matches: 3. Germline V CDR1 and CDR2: MNHEY, SVGEGT. In nucleotides, the CDR3 is TGTGCCAGCAGTTACCCCGGACAGGCTAACTATGGCTACACCTTC. Translated, it gives CASSYPGQANYGYTF.

The chain uses TRBV7-3 and TRBJ2-3; 8 bases are a match to TRBD1. The CDR3 sequence is 15 residues long. Germline V gene data show CDR1 as SGHTA and CDR2 as FQGTGA. With 6 bases clipped from V and 4 bases from J, the junction kept 9 bases outside the gene matches. The CDR3 region is CASSHDRGQADTQYF. The CDR3 DNA is TGTGCCAGCAGTCATGACAGGGGTCAGGCAGATACGCAGTATTTT.

A remark on this clone: In the same sample, other DNA sequences code for this CDR3. The genes are TRBV5-1 and TRBJ2-2; tentatively, D is TRBD2 (5 bases). Deletions cut 0 bases from V and 5 bases from J, with 11 bases between. CDR1 and CDR2 from the germline V gene are SGHRS and YFSETQ. CDR3 length: 15 amino acids. CDR3 in amino acids: CASSLGTPGTGELFF. The CDR3 DNA reads as TGCGCCAGCAGCTTGGGAACTCCGGGAACCGGGGAGCTGTTTTTT. The full variable domain, in which reference TRBV5-1 and TRBJ2-2 provide the parts outside the CDR3, is KAGVTQTPRYLIKTRGQQVTLSCSPISGHRSVSWYQQTPGQGLQFLFEYFSETQRNKGNFPGRFSGRQFSNSRSEMNVSTLELGDSALYLCASSLGTPGTGELFFGEGSRLTVL.

The CDR3 coding sequence is TGTGCCCTAGACAGGGCAAGAGGTTACGAGCAGTACTTC. It is translated as CALDRARGYEQYF. The chain is built from TRBV30 and TRBJ2-7; 7 positions agree with TRBD1. Germline V gene data show CDR1 as GTSNPN and CDR2 as SVGIG (reference sequence). V was pared by 8 bases and J by 4 bases, with 11 bases of the junction left unmatched. CDR3 size: 13 residues.